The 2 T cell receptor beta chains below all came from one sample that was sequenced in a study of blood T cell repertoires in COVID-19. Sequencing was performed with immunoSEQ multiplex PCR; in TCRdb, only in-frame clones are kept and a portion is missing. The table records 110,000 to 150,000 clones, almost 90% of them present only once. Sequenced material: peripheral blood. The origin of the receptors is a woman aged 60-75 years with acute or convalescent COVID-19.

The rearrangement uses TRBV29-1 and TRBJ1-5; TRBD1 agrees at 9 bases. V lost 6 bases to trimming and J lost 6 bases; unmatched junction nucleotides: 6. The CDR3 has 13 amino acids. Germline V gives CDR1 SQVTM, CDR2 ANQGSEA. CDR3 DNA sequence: TGCAGCGTCGGACAGGGGTTGCTTCAGCCCCAGCATTTT. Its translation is CSVGQGLLQPQHF.

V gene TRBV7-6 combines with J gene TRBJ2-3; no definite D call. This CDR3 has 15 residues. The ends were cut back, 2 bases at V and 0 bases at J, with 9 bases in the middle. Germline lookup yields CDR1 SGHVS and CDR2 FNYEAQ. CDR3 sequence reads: CASSLIVSSTDTQYF. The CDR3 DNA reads TGTGCCAGCAGCTTAATTGTCTCTAGCACAGATACGCAGTATTTT.